The 28 T cell receptor beta chains below all came from one sample that was sequenced in a study of T cells in narcolepsy. Sequencing used immunoSEQ multiplex PCR; TCRdb keeps in-frame clones, though not all of them. The sample lists fewer than 35,000 clones, over 80% occurring once. The sequenced material came from CD45RA- memory CD4+ T cells from PBMCs. The receptors originated from a human donor with narcolepsy.

The chain employs TRBV9 and TRBJ1-3; D unresolved. The CDR3 is 16 residues long. Germline CDR1 is SGDLS and CDR2 is YYNGEE. The V gene lost 4 bases and the J gene lost 0 bases, with 14 bases spanning the gap. CDR3 sequence reads: CASSPSQVHSGNTIYF. CDR3 DNA sequence: TGTGCCAGCAGCCCTTCTCAGGTTCACTCTGGAAACACCATATATTTT. Using reference TRBV9 and TRBJ1-3 for the parts outside the CDR3, the full variable domain is DSGVTQTPKHLITATGQRVTLRCSPRSGDLSVYWYQQSLDQGLQFLIQYYNGEERAKGNILERFSAQQFPDLHSELNLSSLELGDSALYFCASSPSQVHSGNTIYFGEGSWLTVV.

This clone was observed a single time. The genes are TRBV19 and TRBJ2-2, with 8 nucleotides matching TRBD2. The CDR3 consists of 16 residues. The germline V gene has CDR1 LNHDA and CDR2 SQIVND (reference sequence). V was pared by 4 bases and J by 6 bases, with 10 bases of the junction left unmatched. CDR3 bases: TGTGCCAGTAGTACCCTGAAGCGGGGGCGGGCCGGGGAGCTGTTTTTT. Translation: CASSTLKRGRAGELFF. Full variable domain (remainder filled in from reference TRBV19 and TRBJ2-2): DGGITQSPKYLFRKEGQNVTLSCEQNLNHDAMYWYRQDPGQGLRLIYYSQIVNDFQKGDIAEGYSVSREKKESFPLTVTSAQKNPTAFYLCASSTLKRGRAGELFFGEGSRLTVL.

The chain couples TRBV6-5 to TRBJ2-2; 8 nucleotides agree with TRBD2. CDR3 length: 15 residues. The ends lost 5 bases at V and 5 bases at J; junction bases unmatched: 7. Germline V lookup: CDR1 MNHEY, CDR2 SVGAGI. CDR3 in DNA: TGTGCCAGCAGTCGCGGGGGGCCGAGGACCGGGGAGCTGTTTTTT. As protein: CASSRGGPRTGELFF.

The rearrangement links TRBV19 to TRBJ1-6; no clear D. The germline CDR1 and CDR2 sequences are LNHDA and SQIVND (reference sequence). The CDR3 is 14 residues long. Between the trimmed V and J ends, which lost 0 bases and 10 bases, there was a span of 10 bases. In DNA, the CDR3 is TGTGCCAGTAGTATAGACAGGACCCGATCACCCCTCCACTTT. Encoded protein: CASSIDRTRSPLHF. The full variable domain, its missing parts supplied by reference TRBV19 and TRBJ1-6, is DGGITQSPKYLFRKEGQNVTLSCEQNLNHDAMYWYRQDPGQGLRLIYYSQIVNDFQKGDIAEGYSVSREKKESFPLTVTSAQKNPTAFYLCASSIDRTRSPLHFGNGTRLTVT.

The genes are TRBV6-1 and TRBJ1-2; the D gene is possibly TRBD1 (6 bases). CDR3 length equals 14 residues. Per the germline V gene, CDR1 is MNHNS and CDR2 is SASEGT. Trimming shortened V by 10 bases and J by 2 bases, and 17 bases separated the two germline ends. In DNA form, the CDR3 reads TGTGCCACCCGAGGGGGGTTCAGCAACTATGGCTACACCTTC. Residues: CATRGGFSNYGYTF.

V is TRBV6-5 and J is TRBJ1-1, with 7 bases matching TRBD1. The V gene's germline CDR1 is MNHEY and CDR2 SVGAGI. This CDR3 is 14 amino acids long. V lost 10 bases to trimming and J lost 1 base; unmatched junction nucleotides: 9. The CDR3 spells CATMTGYGNTEAFF. The CDR3 DNA sequence: TGTGCCACCATGACAGGGTATGGGAACACTGAAGCTTTCTTT.

This sequence joins TRBV7-3 and TRBJ1-4, with D uncertain. The CDR3 is 12 amino acids. Germline CDR1 and CDR2: SGHTA and FQGTGA. The ends were cut back, 8 bases at V and 7 bases at J, with 11 bases in the middle. In DNA form, the CDR3 reads TGTGCCAGCGGAATAAGACCTGAAAAACTGTTTTTT. It yields the protein CASGIRPEKLFF. The full variable domain, rest sourced from reference TRBV7-3 and TRBJ1-4, is GAGVSQTPSNKVTEKGKYVELRCDPISGHTALYWYRQSLGQGPEFLIYFQGTGAADDSGLPNDRFFAVRPEGSVSTLKIQRTERGDSAVYLCASGIRPEKLFFGSGTQLSVL.

The chain couples TRBV6-6 to TRBJ2-7; D possibly corresponds to TRBD2 (6 bases). Germline V gene lookup returns CDR1 MNHNY and CDR2 SVGAGI (reference sequence). V shed 1 base and J shed 0 bases, with 7 bases lying between them. The CDR3 consists of 14 residues. The CDR3 nucleotides are TGTGCCAGCAGTTACTTGCGGGGCTCCTACGAGCAGTACTTC. Translated, it gives CASSYLRGSYEQYF.

The CDR3 loop reads CASSDSPPGTQYF. In nucleotides, the CDR3 is TGTGCCAGCAGTGACTCGCCTCCCGGGACCCAGTACTTC. The V and J genes are TRBV6-1 and TRBJ2-5; D is uncertain. The CDR3 length is 13 residues. V lost 3 bases to trimming and J lost 7 bases, with 12 bases between them. CDR1 MNHNS and CDR2 SASEGT come from the germline V gene.

Only one count was recorded for this clone. The rearrangement links TRBV19 to TRBJ1-3; maybe TRBD1 (5 bases). The CDR3 is 13 amino acids. The V gene lost 8 bases and the J gene lost 4 bases, with 12 bases spanning the gap. Germline CDR1 is LNHDA and CDR2 is SQIVND (reference sequence). CDR3 region: CASAGPSGNTIYF. CDR3 nucleotides: TGTGCCAGTGCGGGACCTTCAGGAAACACCATATATTTT.

The CDR3 sequence: CASSLAPEGGGQFF. For the CDR3, the DNA is TGTGCCAGCAGCTTGGCCCCGGAAGGGGGAGGGCAGTTCTTC. V and J are TRBV7-2 and TRBJ2-1; TRBD1 or TRBD2 may be the D gene (6 bases each). The CDR3 extends over 14 amino acids. Trimming stripped 3 bases from V and 12 bases from J, with 18 bases between. Germline CDR1 reads SGHTA; CDR2 reads FQGNSA.

As to this clone: Other DNA sequences within the sample encode an identical CDR3. This sequence joins TRBV2 and TRBJ2-3, with TRBD2 matching over 14 bases. This CDR3 is built from 15 residues. J lost 6 bases, V lost 8 bases, and 7 bases had no gene match. The germline gives CDR1 SNHLY, CDR2 FYNNEI. The CDR3 spells CASGLAGGGGDTQYF. The CDR3, as DNA: TGTGCCAGCGGACTAGCGGGGGGAGGGGGGGATACGCAGTATTTT.

The chain uses TRBV5-6 and TRBJ2-2; D might be TRBD1 (5 bases). This CDR3 is 16 amino acids long. Trimming took off 4 bases at V and 6 bases at J, with 19 bases between the two ends. CDR1 and CDR2 (germline): SGHDT, YYEEEE. The CDR3 DNA follows: TGTGCCAGCAGCCCAGACAGACTTCCTCCTTCCGGGGAGCTGTTTTTT. This gives the protein CASSPDRLPPSGELFF. The complete variable domain, with remaining parts taken from reference TRBV5-6 and TRBJ2-2, reads DAGVTQSPTHLIKTRGQQVTLRCSPKSGHDTVSWYQQALGQGPQFIFQYYEEEERQRGNFPDRFSGHQFPNYSSELNVNALLLGDSALYLCASSPDRLPPSGELFFGEGSRLTVL.

The rearrangement uses TRBV6-1 and TRBJ1-4; 7 bases agree with TRBD1. Germline V gene data show CDR1 as MNHNS and CDR2 as SASEGT. The J segment lost 4 bases and the V segment lost 5 bases, leaving 4 bases of the junction unmatched. The CDR3 is 14 amino acids. The CDR3 bases are TGTGCCAGCAGTTCCAGGGGGGTTAATGAAAAACTGTTTTTT. It translates to CASSSRGVNEKLFF.

V usage is TRBV29-1 and J usage is TRBJ2-1; 9 nucleotides match TRBD2. This CDR3 is 14 amino acids long. Per the germline V gene, CDR1 is SQVTM and CDR2 is ANQGSEA. V lost 3 bases and J lost 6; bases outside the gene matches: 6. For the CDR3, the DNA is TGCAGCGTTGAGGTTAGCGGGGGAAGCAATGAGCAGTTCTTC. The encoded protein is CSVEVSGGSNEQFF.

The chain joins TRBV10-3 to TRBJ1-2; D gene uncertain. Between the trimmed V and J ends, which lost 4 bases and 0 bases, there was a span of 15 bases. The CDR3 extends over 16 amino acids. CDR1 is ENHRY, CDR2 SYGVKD, per germline. The CDR3 coding sequence is TGTGCCATCAGTGGGGCCGCAGGTTGGGCTAACTATGGCTACACCTTC. It yields the protein CAISGAAGWANYGYTF.

The CDR3 nucleotides are TGTGCCAGCAGTAGGGACATCGGTGAAAAACTGTTTTTT. Residues: CASSRDIGEKLFF. V gene TRBV6-5 combines with J gene TRBJ1-4; weak D call: TRBD1 (6 bases). Trimming shortened V by 5 bases and J by 7 bases, and 11 bases separated the two germline ends. The CDR3 length is 13 residues. Per the germline V gene, CDR1 is MNHEY and CDR2 is SVGAGI.

This clone came up a few times. This chain links TRBV28 with TRBJ1-2; D is uncertain. Deletions cut 4 bases from V and 4 bases from J, with 7 bases between. CDR3 length: 12 amino acids. Germline V gives CDR1 MDHEN, CDR2 SYDVKM. The DNA for the CDR3 is TGTGCCAGCAGTTCCTCGATCTATGGCTACACCTTC. This encodes CASSSSIYGYTF.

The chain uses TRBV30 and TRBJ1-2, with D perhaps TRBD1 (5 bases). Germline CDR1 reads GTSNPN; CDR2 reads SVGIG (reference sequence). This CDR3 has 14 amino acids. Between the trimmed V and J ends, which lost 2 bases and 4 bases, there was a span of 14 bases. The CDR3 spells CAWSTPGGSYGYTF. The CDR3, as DNA: TGTGCCTGGAGTACCCCCGGGGGGAGCTATGGCTACACCTTC.

The chain employs TRBV19 and TRBJ1-1; D uncertain. The V end was cut by 4 bases, the J end by 0 bases, with 9 bases between. CDR1 and CDR2 from the germline V gene are LNHDA and SQIVND (reference sequence). This CDR3 comprises 14 residues. The CDR3: CASSNWGMNTEAFF. DNA for the CDR3: TGTGCCAGTAGTAACTGGGGTATGAACACTGAAGCTTTCTTT.

Only one count was recorded for this clone. V usage is TRBV7-2 and J usage is TRBJ1-3, with unresolved D. The CDR3 has 13 residues. Per the germline V gene, CDR1 is SGHTA and CDR2 is FQGNSA. Trimming stripped 5 bases from V and 0 bases from J, with 5 bases between. The DNA of the CDR3 is TGTGCCAGCAGCCCCCTCTCTGGAAACACCATATATTTT. It specifies CASSPLSGNTIYF.

V usage is TRBV11-3 and J usage is TRBJ2-1, with D uncertain. V was trimmed by 5 bases and J by 1 base, leaving 6 bases between them. This CDR3 has 13 residues. Germline V gene lookup returns CDR1 SGHNT and CDR2 YENEEA. CDR3 DNA sequence: TGTGCCAGCAGCCATGATTCCTACAATGAGCAGTTCTTC. Amino acid sequence: CASSHDSYNEQFF.

The V and J genes are TRBV4-2 and TRBJ1-2; D remains ambiguous. The V gene's germline CDR1 is LGHNA and CDR2 YNFKEQ. Trimming removed 0 bases at V and 8 bases at J, with 16 bases between. This CDR3 is built from 15 residues. The CDR3, as DNA: TGTGCCAGCAGCCAAGATAACGGCGGCGAGGTGGGCTACACCTTC. Protein sequence: CASSQDNGGEVGYTF.

The V and J genes are TRBV19 and TRBJ2-6; no clear D gene. Germline values: CDR1 LNHDA, CDR2 SQIVND (reference sequence). This CDR3 has 15 amino acids. The V and J ends lost 3 bases and 0 bases respectively, with 6 bases between them. The CDR3 nucleotides are TGTGCCAGTAGTATGACGGGCTCTGGGGCCAACGTCCTGACTTTC. Translated, it gives CASSMTGSGANVLTF.

The DNA of the CDR3 is TGCGCCAGCAGCTTGGGGTCTACCATGACTGAAGCTTTCTTT. Protein product: CASSLGSTMTEAFF. V is TRBV5-1 and J is TRBJ1-1; D is ambiguous. Germline V gene data show CDR1 as SGHRS and CDR2 as YFSETQ. This CDR3 spans 14 amino acids. The V gene lost 0 bases and the J gene lost 5 bases, with 11 bases spanning the gap.

The chain is built from TRBV6-6 and TRBJ1-1, with no clear D. Trimming cost V 7 bases and J 3 bases, with 15 bases left between them. From germline, CDR1 is MNHNY and CDR2 SVGAGI (reference sequence). The CDR3 consists of 14 residues. CDR3 residues: CASMRAGPHTEAFF. Here the CDR3 DNA reads TGTGCCAGCATGAGGGCCGGACCACACACTGAAGCTTTCTTT.

The chain couples TRBV2 to TRBJ1-1; D unresolved. CDR3 size: 14 residues. Germline V lookup: CDR1 SNHLY, CDR2 FYNNEI. With 2 bases removed from V and 3 bases from J, the gap between germline ends came to 10 bases. CDR3 nucleotides: TGTGCCAGCAGTGAAAGAATGGGCCACACTGAAGCTTTCTTT. As protein: CASSERMGHTEAFF.

This clone counts as medium-sized. CDR3 DNA sequence: TGTGCCAGCAGCTTTAACGGACAGGTCAATTCACCCCTCCACTTT. The encoded protein is CASSFNGQVNSPLHF. The chain links TRBV5-5 to TRBJ1-6; 7 bases match TRBD1. V shed 2 bases, J shed 7 bases, and the junction held 6 bases outside the gene matches. Germline CDR1 reads SGHKS; CDR2 reads YYEKEE (reference sequence). CDR3 length: 15 amino acids. Variable domain in full (rest from reference TRBV5-5 and TRBJ1-6): DAGVTQSPTHLIKTRGQQVTLRCSPISGHKSVSWYQQVLGQGPQFIFQYYEKEERGRGNFPDRFSARQFPNYSSELNVNALLLGDSALYLCASSFNGQVNSPLHFGNGTRLTVT.